These 22 T cell receptor beta chains share one sample of origin, sequenced in a study of identical twins. TCRdb re-called the 5' RACE reads through MiXCR, storing one row per CDR3 protein. This table holds approximately 530,000 distinct CDR3 sequences, about 20% found once. These data were also filed under a second study, of yellow fever vaccine responses in identical twins.

The sequenced sample was CD4+ T cells sorted from blood. These receptors originate from a woman younger than 30 in good health.

This clonotype occurred a few times. The chain uses TRBV12-3 or TRBV12-4 and TRBJ2-5; tentative D call: TRBD1 (6 bases). The CDR3 consists of 15 residues. The V gene lost 4 bases and the J gene lost 2 bases, with 14 bases spanning the gap. The CDR3, as DNA: TGTGCCAGCAGTTCATCCGGGACATTTCAAGAGACCCAGTACTTC. Translating gives CASSSSGTFQETQYF.

The chain combines TRBV12-3 or TRBV12-4 with TRBJ2-7, with TRBD2 identical over 14 bases. This CDR3 has 16 residues. J was trimmed by 6 bases and V by 3 bases; bases with no gene match: 7. The CDR3 here is CASSLTPGLAGVEQYF. DNA for the CDR3: TGTGCCAGCAGTTTGACCCCGGGACTAGCGGGAGTCGAGCAGTACTTC.

This chain uses TRBV29-1 with TRBJ2-1; 8 bases are a match to TRBD1. Germline-derived CDR1 and CDR2 are SQVTM and ANQGSEA. With 6 bases clipped from V and 3 bases from J, the junction kept 7 bases outside the gene matches. This CDR3 has 14 amino acids. CDR3 nucleotides: TGCAGCGTGAACCGGGACAGGATCTACAATGAGCAGTTCTTC. Translated: CSVNRDRIYNEQFF.

This clonotype came up a few times. The chain has TRBV20-1 and TRBJ2-2; possibly TRBD2 for D (5 bases). Germline CDR1 reads DFQATT; CDR2 reads SNEGSKA (reference sequence). There are 14 residues in the CDR3. Trimming stripped 3 bases from V and 1 base from J, with 9 bases between. CDR3 sequence (DNA): TGCAGTGCTAGTGCGAGCGGGAACACCGGGGAGCTGTTTTTT. Its translation is CSASASGNTGELFF.

The V call is TRBV6-1, the J call TRBJ1-5; D gene unclear. The CDR3 extends over 14 amino acids. Between the trimmed V and J ends, which lost 7 bases and 2 bases, there was a span of 12 bases. Per the germline V gene, CDR1 is MNHNS and CDR2 is SASEGT. The CDR3 sequence is CASTSQAGNQPQHF. Here the CDR3 DNA reads TGTGCCAGCACTAGCCAGGCTGGCAATCAGCCCCAGCATTTT.

V usage is TRBV28 and J usage is TRBJ2-7; D gene unclear. V was cut by 7 bases and J by 2 bases, with 12 bases left in between. The CDR3 contains 13 residues. Germline V gives CDR1 MDHEN, CDR2 SYDVKM. CDR3 region: CASTLPGPYEQYV. For the CDR3, the DNA is TGTGCCAGCACCCTTCCAGGTCCCTACGAGCAGTACGTC.

This clonotype has more than one count but fewer than ten. This chain uses TRBV18 with TRBJ2-1, with D perhaps TRBD2 (6 bases). Trimming took off 3 bases at V and 14 bases at J, with 14 bases between the two ends. The CDR3 extends over 12 amino acids. The germline V gene has CDR1 KGHSH and CDR2 LQKENI. The CDR3 DNA reads TGTGCCAGCTCACCTAAAGGCGGGAAGGAGTTCTTC. Translation gives CASSPKGGKEFF.

The V gene is TRBV15, the J gene TRBJ2-7; 7 nucleotides align to TRBD2. The CDR3 runs 14 residues. Germline V gives CDR1 LNHNV, CDR2 YYDKDF (reference sequence). Germline trimming cut 4 bases from V and 0 bases from J; bases unmatched to any gene: 3. The chain's CDR3 is CATSKSGTSYEQYF. The CDR3 DNA follows: TGTGCCACCAGCAAGAGCGGGACCTCCTACGAGCAGTACTTC.

Here the CDR3 reads CASSPGTETQYF. For the CDR3, the DNA is TGTGCCAGCAGCCCCGGGACTGAGACCCAGTACTTC. The rearrangement links TRBV6-1 to TRBJ2-5; possible D gene TRBD2, 6 bases. Germline values: CDR1 MNHNS, CDR2 SASEGT. The CDR3 totals 12 residues. Trimming took off 6 bases at V and 5 bases at J, with 10 bases between the two ends.

This clonotype was seen a handful of times. The chain combines TRBV20-1 with TRBJ2-7, with D possibly called TRBD1 or TRBD2 (5 bases each). The V and J ends lost 7 bases and 6 bases respectively, with 16 bases between them. Germline V gives CDR1 DFQATT, CDR2 SNEGSKA (reference sequence). The length of the CDR3 is 12 residues. CDR3 DNA: TGCAGTGGGGGGACGGTGATAAGCGAGCAGTACTTC. It is translated as CSGGTVISEQYF.

V and J are TRBV19 and TRBJ2-1; 8 bases line up with TRBD2. The length of the CDR3 is 13 residues. V shed 8 bases, J shed 5 bases, and the junction held 5 bases outside the gene matches. The germline gives CDR1 LNHDA, CDR2 SQIVND (reference sequence). CDR3 protein: CASCSGNDNEQFF. The CDR3 DNA is TGTGCCAGTTGTAGCGGGAATGACAATGAGCAGTTCTTC.

This clonotype was counted a few times. The chain couples TRBV5-8 to TRBJ2-7; TRBD1 might be the D (6 bases). Germline assignment: CDR1 SGHTS and CDR2 YDEGEE. This CDR3 contains 15 residues. The V and J ends lost 2 bases and 1 base respectively, with 13 bases between them. CDR3 in amino acids: CASSFRLGGSYEQYV. The CDR3 DNA reads TGTGCCAGCAGCTTTCGGTTAGGGGGATCCTACGAGCAGTACGTC.

This clonotype was picked up one time. This chain uses TRBV6-6 with TRBJ2-7, with 8 positions matching TRBD2. Trimming removed 10 bases from V and 6 bases from J; junction bases left unmatched: 11. Germline lookup yields CDR1 MNHNY and CDR2 SVGAGI (reference sequence). The CDR3 is made up of 13 amino acids. As DNA, the CDR3 is TGTGCCACCTCGACGGGAGGGGCTCGCGAGCAGTACGTC. Its translation is CATSTGGAREQYV.

This clonotype came up a few times. V usage is TRBV7-2 and J usage is TRBJ1-5; D gene ambiguous. This CDR3 comprises 14 residues. The germline gives CDR1 SGHTA, CDR2 FQGNSA. Trimming removed 5 bases at V and 9 bases at J, with 17 bases between. The CDR3 protein is CASSAAPRSWPQHF. The CDR3 bases are TGTGCCAGCAGCGCGGCCCCCCGATCGTGGCCCCAGCATTTT.

This clonotype showed up just a few times. The CDR3 loop reads CASSLEDTWTGELFF. CDR3 in DNA: TGTGCCAGCAGTTTAGAAGACACCTGGACCGGGGAGCTGTTTTTT. The chain uses TRBV12-3 or TRBV12-4 and TRBJ2-2, with D uncertain. The CDR3 sequence is 15 residues long. Trimming took off 1 base at V and 5 bases at J, with 11 bases between the two ends.

V is TRBV6-1 and J is TRBJ1-6, with 9 bases fitting TRBD1. The V gene's germline CDR1 is MNHNS and CDR2 SASEGT. V dropped 5 bases and J dropped 8; count of bases not matched to a gene: 13. The CDR3 has 17 amino acids. This CDR3 is CASSPGQGSIMYSPLHF. CDR3 bases: TGTGCCAGCAGTCCGGGACAGGGTAGCATTATGTATTCACCCCTCCACTTT.

This chain joins TRBV12-3 or TRBV12-4 and TRBJ2-1, with TRBD2 matching 8 bases. The ends lost 6 bases at V and 2 bases at J; junction bases unmatched: 12. CDR3 length equals 17 residues. The CDR3 DNA is TGTGCCAGCAGCCTCAGATCTACGGGGGGGACCTACAATGAGCAGTTCTTC. This encodes CASSLRSTGGTYNEQFF.

There are a few counts of this clonotype. V and J are TRBV11-2 and TRBJ2-5, with D unclear. Germline lookup yields CDR1 SGHAT and CDR2 FQNNGV. Trimming cost V 2 bases and J 4 bases, with 14 bases left between them. The length of the CDR3 is 15 residues. Here the CDR3 reads CASSLRVVVGETQYF. The CDR3, as DNA: TGTGCCAGCAGCTTAAGGGTTGTCGTGGGAGAGACCCAGTACTTC.

This clonotype occurred a few times. The chain employs TRBV24-1 and TRBJ1-1, with D maybe TRBD1 (5 bases). There are 14 residues in the CDR3. The ends were cut back, 6 bases at V and 0 bases at J, with 10 bases in the middle. Germline CDR1 is KGHDR and CDR2 is SFDVKD. DNA for the CDR3: TGTGCCACCAGTCGGGACGGAGTGAACACTGAAGCTTTCTTT. This codes for CATSRDGVNTEAFF.

This chain connects TRBV20-1 to TRBJ2-3; no firm D call. Germline loops: CDR1 DFQATT, CDR2 SNEGSKA (reference sequence). The CDR3 length is 15 residues. V lost 3 bases and J lost 3, with 16 bases in between. The CDR3 here is CSASVSPSETDTQYF. The CDR3 coding sequence is TGCAGTGCTAGCGTGTCTCCGAGTGAGACAGATACGCAGTATTTT.

V is TRBV6-1 and J is TRBJ2-3; tentative D call: TRBD2 (5 bases). Looked up from germline, CDR1 is MNHNS and CDR2 is SASEGT. Trimming stripped 8 bases from V and 0 bases from J, with 15 bases between. The CDR3 is 15 amino acids. The CDR3 loop is CASALVSESTDTQYF. CDR3 DNA sequence: TGTGCCAGCGCCCTAGTTAGCGAGAGCACAGATACGCAGTATTTT.

This sequence joins TRBV11-2 and TRBJ1-4; maybe TRBD1 (5 bases). The CDR3 loop spans 14 amino acids. The germline V and J ends were trimmed by 6 bases and 7 bases, with 15 bases remaining between them. Germline CDR1 SGHAT, CDR2 FQNNGV. CDR3 residues: CASREGRVFEKLFF. The CDR3 DNA follows: TGTGCCAGCAGGGAAGGCAGGGTTTTTGAAAAACTGTTTTTT.